This T cell receptor (beta chain) was retrieved from a study of T-cell memory formation after mild COVID-19. Study-wide results and limits: CD4+ contracting clones were found mainly in CM and EM, and CD8+ ones in EMRA.

Each CDR3 protein gets one entry after TCRdb re-called the 5' RACE reads with MiXCR. The sample includes 150,000 to 200,000 distinct CDR3 sequences, around 20% seen only once; the top ten take about 4%. In its sample, this clonotype was seen a few times. No antigen is known for it. This CDR3 spans 17 amino acids. Trimming shortened V by 3 bases and J by 0 bases, and 18 bases separated the two germline ends. The chain joins TRBV12-3 or TRBV12-4 to TRBJ2-7; D unresolved. The receptor's source is a man younger than 35 who had mild COVID-19 (a few samples of this study predate the infection). Cell type and time point are not known. Sequenced sample: PBMCs or a T cell subset sorted from them (not recorded which). The CDR3 DNA follows: TGTGCCAGCAGTTTGGGTCTCCGATCGTCAAGCTCCTACGAGCAGTACTTC. Protein sequence: CASSLGLRSSSSYEQYF.